The rows below give T cell receptor beta chains drawn from one sample of a study of identical twins. In TCRdb, the 5' RACE reads were re-called with MiXCR into one record per CDR3 protein. The data show approximately 210,000 distinct CDR3 sequences, roughly 7.1% seen once. The data were also submitted as part of a second study, on T cells expressing NK-cell markers.

Material: CD8+ T cells sorted from blood. Receptors were obtained from a young woman in good health. The CDR3 runs from the conserved cysteine through the conserved F or W. The order of the fields is V gene, D gene, J gene, clone size, CDR3 protein, CDR3 DNA. D genes are given only for firm matches. A row's size may be missing; if present it is once, few, many or a size class.

v_gene: TRBV10-2; d_gene: .; j_gene: TRBJ1-2; abundance: .; CDR3aa: CASSESDPGSGGYTF; CDR3nt: TGCGCCAGCAGTGAGTCAGATCCGGGCTCCGGTGGCTACACCTTC
v_gene: TRBV20-1; d_gene: TRBD2; j_gene: TRBJ2-3; abundance: .; CDR3aa: CSATTSGSTDTQYF; CDR3nt: TGCAGTGCTACCACTAGCGGCAGCACAGATACGCAGTATTTT
v_gene: TRBV29-1; d_gene: .; j_gene: TRBJ1-1; abundance: many; CDR3aa: CSVEQGWNTEAFF; CDR3nt: TGCAGCGTTGAACAGGGGTGGAACACTGAAGCTTTCTTT
v_gene: TRBV7-9; d_gene: .; j_gene: TRBJ2-3; abundance: few; CDR3aa: CASSFNSPTDTQYF; CDR3nt: TGTGCCAGCAGCTTTAACTCTCCCACAGATACGCAGTATTTT
v_gene: TRBV5-5; d_gene: .; j_gene: TRBJ1-1; abundance: few; CDR3aa: CASSPLYRDTEAFF; CDR3nt: TGTGCCAGCAGCCCCCTTTACAGGGACACTGAAGCTTTCTTT
v_gene: TRBV19; d_gene: .; j_gene: TRBJ1-5; abundance: .; CDR3aa: CASSIGFVSNQPQHF; CDR3nt: TGTGCCAGTAGTATAGGTTTTGTTAGCAATCAGCCCCAGCATTTT
v_gene: TRBV14; d_gene: .; j_gene: TRBJ2-1; abundance: few; CDR3aa: CASSGVTRAVNNEQFF; CDR3nt: TGTGCCAGCAGCGGGGTAACGCGGGCAGTAAACAATGAGCAGTTCTTC
v_gene: TRBV20-1; d_gene: .; j_gene: TRBJ2-1; abundance: .; CDR3aa: CSAAPGAGVFHNEQFF; CDR3nt: TGCAGTGCTGCCCCAGGGGCGGGAGTATTCCACAATGAGCAGTTCTTC
v_gene: TRBV20-1; d_gene: .; j_gene: TRBJ2-7; abundance: few; CDR3aa: CSATRPLGTYGYEQYF; CDR3nt: TGCAGTGCTACCAGGCCTCTCGGGACTTACGGTTACGAGCAGTACTTC
v_gene: TRBV5-6; d_gene: .; j_gene: TRBJ2-1; abundance: .; CDR3aa: CASSAGQNYNEQFF; CDR3nt: TGTGCCAGCAGCGCCGGACAGAACTACAATGAGCAGTTCTTC
v_gene: TRBV7-9; d_gene: .; j_gene: TRBJ1-4; abundance: many; CDR3aa: CASSPTGATNEKLFF; CDR3nt: TGTGCCAGCAGCCCCACGGGTGCAACTAATGAAAAACTGTTTTTT
v_gene: TRBV7-6; d_gene: .; j_gene: TRBJ2-7; abundance: .; CDR3aa: CASSLAQEQYF; CDR3nt: TGTGCCAGCAGCTTAGCGCAAGAGCAGTACTTC
v_gene: TRBV7-9; d_gene: .; j_gene: TRBJ1-6; abundance: few; CDR3aa: CASILAKRKGVPLHF; CDR3nt: TGTGCCAGCATCTTAGCGAAGAGGAAGGGGGTCCCCCTCCACTTT
v_gene: TRBV6-2/TRBV6-3; d_gene: TRBD2; j_gene: TRBJ2-7; abundance: .; CDR3aa: CASSSWTSGGEYF; CDR3nt: TGTGCCAGCAGTTCTTGGACTAGCGGAGGGGAGTACTTC
v_gene: TRBV5-1; d_gene: .; j_gene: TRBJ2-1; abundance: .; CDR3aa: CASSLPRQGIRNEQFF; CDR3nt: TGCGCCAGCAGCTTGCCTCGGCAGGGGATCAGGAATGAGCAGTTCTTC
v_gene: TRBV10-2; d_gene: .; j_gene: TRBJ2-5; abundance: few; CDR3aa: CASSGGPSVGETQYF; CDR3nt: TGCGCCAGCAGTGGAGGGCCTTCGGTGGGAGAGACCCAGTACTTC
v_gene: TRBV12-3/TRBV12-4; d_gene: .; j_gene: TRBJ2-2; abundance: many; CDR3aa: CASSLSPWTGELFF; CDR3nt: TGTGCCAGCAGTCTCTCCCCTTGGACCGGGGAGCTGTTTTTT
v_gene: TRBV12-3/TRBV12-4; d_gene: .; j_gene: TRBJ2-1; abundance: many; CDR3aa: CASSLVFEADTYNEQFF; CDR3nt: TGTGCCAGCAGTTTAGTGTTCGAAGCAGATACATACAATGAGCAGTTCTTC
v_gene: TRBV12-3/TRBV12-4; d_gene: .; j_gene: TRBJ2-3; abundance: many; CDR3aa: CASASLRGGRDTQYF; CDR3nt: TGTGCCAGCGCGTCCTTGCGGGGTGGGAGGGATACGCAGTATTTT
v_gene: TRBV9; d_gene: TRBD2; j_gene: TRBJ2-3; abundance: .; CDR3aa: CASSVTGGADTQYF; CDR3nt: TGTGCCAGCAGCGTAACGGGGGGTGCAGATACGCAGTATTTT
v_gene: TRBV9; d_gene: .; j_gene: TRBJ1-6; abundance: few; CDR3aa: CASSPGTPSPLHF; CDR3nt: TGTGCCAGCAGCCCCGGGACACCTTCACCCCTCCACTTT
v_gene: TRBV12-3/TRBV12-4; d_gene: .; j_gene: TRBJ1-2; abundance: many; CDR3aa: CASSPGGGYTF; CDR3nt: TGTGCCAGCAGTCCCGGGGGGGGCTACACCTTC
v_gene: TRBV6-2/TRBV6-3; d_gene: TRBD2; j_gene: TRBJ2-3; abundance: many; CDR3aa: CASNSGREADTQYF; CDR3nt: TGTGCCAGCAATAGCGGGAGAGAAGCAGATACGCAGTATTTT
v_gene: TRBV7-3; d_gene: .; j_gene: TRBJ2-1; abundance: few; CDR3aa: CASSSGATAGEQFF; CDR3nt: TGTGCCAGCAGCTCGGGGGCTACGGCCGGTGAGCAGTTCTTC
v_gene: TRBV29-1; d_gene: .; j_gene: TRBJ1-1; abundance: .; CDR3aa: CSVGWAGVNTEAFF; CDR3nt: TGCAGCGTTGGCTGGGCTGGCGTGAACACTGAAGCTTTCTTT
v_gene: TRBV4-1; d_gene: .; j_gene: TRBJ1-3; abundance: .; CDR3aa: CASSHSGNTIYF; CDR3nt: TGCGCCAGCAGCCACTCTGGAAACACCATATATTTT
v_gene: TRBV19; d_gene: .; j_gene: TRBJ2-7; abundance: many; CDR3aa: CASSTDISYEQYF; CDR3nt: TGTGCCAGTAGTACGGACATATCCTACGAGCAGTACTTC
v_gene: TRBV7-9; d_gene: .; j_gene: TRBJ2-2; abundance: .; CDR3aa: CASSLARANTGELFF; CDR3nt: TGTGCCAGCAGCTTAGCGCGGGCGAACACCGGGGAGCTGTTTTTT
v_gene: TRBV5-1; d_gene: .; j_gene: TRBJ2-5; abundance: .; CDR3aa: CASSVYGGMRETQYF; CDR3nt: TGCGCCAGCAGCGTATACGGGGGCATGAGAGAGACCCAGTACTTC
v_gene: TRBV7-9; d_gene: .; j_gene: TRBJ2-7; abundance: few; CDR3aa: CASSLWGEYIFEEQYF; CDR3nt: TGTGCCAGCAGCTTATGGGGGGAATACATCTTTGAAGAGCAGTACTTC
v_gene: TRBV9; d_gene: TRBD2; j_gene: TRBJ2-7; abundance: .; CDR3aa: CASSDPREGGHEQYF; CDR3nt: TGTGCCAGCAGCGACCCTCGGGAGGGGGGCCACGAGCAGTACTTC
v_gene: TRBV7-9; d_gene: .; j_gene: TRBJ1-4; abundance: .; CDR3aa: CASSLTLDIDEKLFF; CDR3nt: TGTGCCAGCAGCTTAACTCTGGACATCGATGAAAAACTGTTTTTT
v_gene: TRBV6-5; d_gene: TRBD2; j_gene: TRBJ2-1; abundance: .; CDR3aa: CASSSGLAGCRNEQFF; CDR3nt: TGTGCCAGCAGTTCGGGACTAGCGGGATGTCGCAATGAGCAGTTCTTC
v_gene: TRBV9; d_gene: .; j_gene: TRBJ2-7; abundance: few; CDR3aa: CASSDGGSYEQYF; CDR3nt: TGTGCCAGCAGCGACGGCGGTTCCTACGAGCAGTACTTC
v_gene: TRBV9; d_gene: TRBD2; j_gene: TRBJ2-2; abundance: few; CDR3aa: CASTRGRGPSSNTGELFF; CDR3nt: TGTGCCAGCACCCGCGGGAGGGGTCCCTCCTCGAACACCGGGGAGCTGTTTTTT
v_gene: TRBV12-3/TRBV12-4; d_gene: TRBD1; j_gene: TRBJ2-6; abundance: .; CDR3aa: CATPPGQGVCGANVLTF; CDR3nt: TGTGCCACCCCACCGGGACAGGGGGTTTGCGGGGCCAACGTCCTGACTTTC
v_gene: TRBV20-1; d_gene: .; j_gene: TRBJ2-1; abundance: few; CDR3aa: CSASLEGPTFLYEQFF; CDR3nt: TGCAGTGCTTCCCTCGAGGGACCTACGTTCCTGTATGAGCAGTTCTTC
v_gene: TRBV14; d_gene: .; j_gene: TRBJ1-1; abundance: many; CDR3aa: CASKEDLTEAFF; CDR3nt: TGTGCCAGCAAGGAGGATCTCACTGAAGCTTTCTTT